Below, 15 T cell receptor beta chains from the same sample are listed, as sequenced in a study of control samples from healthy donors and cancer patients (dated by TCRdb to 2020 to 2021). To prepare the library, the immunoSEQ multiplex PCR assay was applied. Sourced from immuneACCESS, this table was stored by TCRdb with only in-frame sequences that have V and J called. A share of the clones is absent; for the studies checked, an unresolved V gene accounts for under half, and the remainder has no known explanation. In all, the sample holds around 110,000 clones, and roughly nine tenths of those were seen once. About 1% of the sample comes from the top ten. Specimen: PBMCs. The source is a woman between 50 and 59 years old with colorectal cancer.

J is TRBJ2-3 and V is TRBV27; the match to TRBD2 covers 9 bases. There are 15 residues in the CDR3. The V gene's germline CDR1 is MNHEY and CDR2 SMNVEV (reference sequence). With V trimmed by 3 bases and J by 7 bases, 8 bases remained unmatched. CDR3 amino acids: CASSLTSGGTYTQYF. As DNA, the CDR3 is TGTGCCAGCAGTTTGACTAGCGGAGGAACCTATACGCAGTATTTT.

The V and J genes are TRBV27 and TRBJ2-7; the D call may be TRBD1 or TRBD2 (5 bases each). Germline V gene lookup returns CDR1 MNHEY and CDR2 SMNVEV (reference sequence). The ends were cut back, 0 bases at V and 2 bases at J, with 20 bases in the middle. The CDR3 length is 18 residues. The CDR3 loop reads CASSLSGLMGVPTYEQYF. The CDR3 DNA follows: TGTGCCAGCAGTTTATCGGGCCTAATGGGGGTTCCCACCTACGAGCAGTACTTC.

The chain uses TRBV6-7 and TRBJ1-3; D is uncertain. TRBV6-7 is treated as an ORF (open reading frame) with a function not yet certain. This CDR3 contains 20 residues. V was trimmed by 0 bases and J by 0 bases, leaving 21 bases between them. For the CDR3, the DNA is TGTGCCAGCAGTTACTCGATGCAGTCGAGGCAGCCTTTCTCTGGAAACACCATATATTTT. It encodes CASSYSMQSRQPFSGNTIYF.

This chain connects TRBV11-2 to TRBJ2-5, with D perhaps matching TRBD2 (6 bases). Germline V gene lookup returns CDR1 SGHAT and CDR2 FQNNGV. Trimming pared 1 base from V and 6 bases from J, leaving 18 bases between. The CDR3 spans 16 residues. The CDR3 sequence is CASSLALVRTTQTQYF. DNA for the CDR3: TGTGCCAGCAGCTTAGCCCTTGTGCGGACTACACAGACCCAGTACTTC. The full variable domain, in which reference TRBV11-2 and TRBJ2-5 provide the parts outside the CDR3, is EAGVAQSPRYKIIEKRQSVAFWCNPISGHATLYWYQQILGQGPKLLIQFQNNGVVDDSQLPKDRFSAERLKGVDSTLKIQPAKLEDSAVYLCASSLALVRTTQTQYFGPGTRLLVL.

V is TRBV5-4 and J is TRBJ2-7; no clear D gene. Trimming shortened V by 4 bases and J by 0 bases, and 8 bases separated the two germline ends. This CDR3 is 13 amino acids long. Germline CDR1 SGHNT, CDR2 YYREEE (reference sequence). The CDR3 DNA is TGTGCCAGCAGCCCTGGTAGCTCCTACGAGCAGTACTTC. Amino acids: CASSPGSSYEQYF.

The chain combines TRBV2 with TRBJ1-2; 7 bases line up with TRBD1. Germline V lookup: CDR1 SNHLY, CDR2 FYNNEI. The CDR3 spans 14 residues. The CDR3 region is CATRPGQLNYGYTF. DNA for the CDR3: TGTGCGACGAGACCGGGACAGCTTAACTATGGCTACACCTTC.

The chain couples TRBV2 to TRBJ1-2; TRBD1 might be the D (6 bases). With 4 bases removed from V and 7 bases from J, the gap between germline ends came to 13 bases. The CDR3 is 13 amino acids. Germline CDR1 reads SNHLY; CDR2 reads FYNNEI. CDR3 DNA sequence: TGTGCCAGCAGTGTCAACAGGGAGAGTGGCTACACCTTC. It codes for CASSVNRESGYTF.

V and J are TRBV15 and TRBJ1-2; D is perhaps TRBD1 (5 bases). V lost 2 bases, J lost 0 bases, and 10 bases lay in between. Germline CDR1 LNHNV, CDR2 YYDKDF (reference sequence). CDR3 length: 15 residues. The CDR3 DNA follows: TGTGCCACCAGCAGATCTCAGGGTTCTAACTATGGCTACACCTTC. Translating it yields CATSRSQGSNYGYTF.

The sample holds one count of this clone. The J gene is TRBJ1-2, the V gene TRBV29-1; 8 bases line up with TRBD1. Germline CDR1 SQVTM, CDR2 ANQGSEA. The V gene end was trimmed by 2 bases and the J gene end by 6 bases; junction bases not matched to a gene: 11. This CDR3 has 15 residues. For the CDR3, the DNA is TGCAGCGTTGAATCGGCCCAGGGGGCGGATGATGGCTACACCTTC. Protein product: CSVESAQGADDGYTF.

The chain is built from TRBV10-3 and TRBJ2-1, with 9 bases that match TRBD2. The CDR3 loop spans 14 amino acids. The junction had 4 bases not matched to a gene; V was cut back by 10 bases and J by 0 bases. Germline values: CDR1 ENHRY, CDR2 SYGVKD. The CDR3 DNA is TGTGCCACTACTAGCGGGTCCTCCTACAATGAGCAGTTCTTC. Translated: CATTSGSSYNEQFF.

The V and J genes are TRBV28 and TRBJ1-5, with TRBD1 matching 7 bases. J lost 2 bases, V lost 7 bases, and 8 bases had no gene match. Germline CDR1 MDHEN, CDR2 SYDVKM. CDR3 length: 15 residues. CDR3 sequence (DNA): TGTGCCAGCAATAGACAGGGCCGGGGCAATCAGCCCCAGCATTTT. It specifies CASNRQGRGNQPQHF. Full variable domain (missing parts from reference TRBV28 and TRBJ1-5): DVKVTQSSRYLVKRTGEKVFLECVQDMDHENMFWYRQDPGLGLRLIYFSYDVKMKEKGDIPEGYSVSREKKERFSLILESASTNQTSMYLCASNRQGRGNQPQHFGDGTRLSIL.

This rearrangement joins TRBV10-3 to TRBJ2-1; 8 bases fit TRBD2. V dropped 4 bases and J dropped 7; count of bases not matched to a gene: 6. Germline V gene sequence: CDR1 ENHRY, CDR2 SYGVKD. The CDR3 is 14 amino acids. The CDR3, as DNA: TGTGCCATCAGTGTGGGACTAGAATCTAATGAGCAGTTCTTC. This codes for CAISVGLESNEQFF.

V and J are TRBV3-1 (or the pseudogene TRBV3-2) and TRBJ1-1, with 7 bases lining up with TRBD1. The CDR3 is 11 residues long. CDR1 is LGHDT and CDR2 is YNNKEL in the germline V gene (reference sequence). The ends lost 4 bases at V and 10 bases at J; junction bases unmatched: 3. The CDR3 region is CASSRGTAAFF. The CDR3 nucleotides are TGTGCCAGCAGCCGGGGGACAGCAGCTTTCTTT.

The CDR3 DNA reads as TGCAGCGTAGCCCGGGGAGGCGATACTACCTACGAGCAGTACTTC. It yields the protein CSVARGGDTTYEQYF. The chain couples TRBV29-1 to TRBJ2-7; possible D gene TRBD2, 6 bases. The CDR3 loop spans 15 amino acids. V lost 6 bases, J lost 2 bases, and 20 bases lay in between. CDR1 SQVTM and CDR2 ANQGSEA come from the germline V gene.

V and J are TRBV7-9 and TRBJ2-5; D remains ambiguous. CDR1 is SEHNR and CDR2 is FQNEAQ in the germline V gene (reference sequence). V shed 1 base and J shed 0 bases, with 6 bases lying between them. The CDR3 has 14 amino acids. CDR3 protein: CASSLVANQETQYF. DNA of the CDR3: TGTGCCAGCAGCTTAGTCGCGAACCAAGAGACCCAGTACTTC.